A selection of T cell receptor beta chains follows, all from one sample in a study of PD-1 blockade in classical Hodgkin lymphoma. Clones were sequenced by immunoSEQ multiplex PCR, and TCRdb holds only the in-frame ones, with some missing. The sample shows some 9,100 clones, about nine tenths of them seen only once. Material for sequencing was CD8+ T cells from blood. All receptors derive from a human donor with classical Hodgkin lymphoma. Each CDR3 is given with its conserved first and last residue. A D gene is named only where the DNA matches it firmly. Clone size is not always given. Where it is, it says once, few, many or a class for expanded clones.

D,size,J,V,DNA,CDR3
.,.,TRBJ2-1,TRBV9,TGTGCCAGCAGCCTTAGTGGGAGCTCCTACAATGAGCAGTTCTTC,CASSLSGSSYNEQFF
.,.,TRBJ2-2,TRBV5-4,TGTGCCAGCAGCTTGGCGACACCCAGGTGGTCCGGGGAGCTGTTTTTT,CASSLATPRWSGELFF
.,.,TRBJ2-7,TRBV5-4,TGTGCCAGCAGCTTGTTAGAGGACTACGAGCAGTACTTC,CASSLLEDYEQYF
.,.,TRBJ2-1,TRBV27,TGTGCCAGCAGTTTAGGACTGATCAATGAGCAGTTCTTC,CASSLGLINEQFF
.,.,TRBJ2-2,TRBV9,TGTGCCAGCAGCGTATGGTGGCAGGTCGGAACCGGGGAGCTGTTTTTT,CASSVWWQVGTGELFF
TRBD1,.,TRBJ1-1,TRBV9,TGTGCCAGCAGCCAAGGGGGCATTCTGGGGAACACTGAAGCTTTCTTT,CASSQGGILGNTEAFF
.,.,TRBJ2-7,TRBV29-1,TGCAGCGTTGTAGGGACGAACCTCTACGAGCAGTACTTC,CSVVGTNLYEQYF
.,.,TRBJ2-7,TRBV6-6,TGTGCCAGCAGTTACCCCACTGAAAAATACGAGCAGTACTTC,CASSYPTEKYEQYF
.,once,TRBJ2-3,TRBV2,TGTGCCAGCCTCCCGGCCCCAGATACGCAGTATTTT,CASLPAPDTQYF
.,.,TRBJ1-2,TRBV29-1,TGCAGCGTTTACGGGGCAGCCCCACTCAACTATAGCTACACCTTC,CSVYGAAPLNYSYTF
TRBD1,.,TRBJ1-3,TRBV5-1,TGCGCCAGCAGCTTGAGGGGACAGATTGGGAGCACCATATATTTT,CASSLRGQIGSTIYF
.,.,TRBJ2-5,TRBV21-1,TGTGCCAGCAGCAAGAGACAGGGCTTAGGGGAGACCCAGTACTTC,CASSKRQGLGETQYF
.,.,TRBJ1-3,TRBV28,TGTGCCAGCAGTTTATCGGGGAGCTCTGGAAACACCATATATTTT,CASSLSGSSGNTIYF